The 30 T cell receptor beta chains in this list originate from one sample, sequenced in a study of blood T cell repertoires in COVID-19. Measured with immunoSEQ multiplex PCR; TCRdb has only the in-frame clones, and not every one. The sample includes 150,000 to 200,000 clones, 80% to 90% seen only once; the top ten take 0.8% to 1%. The sample consisted of peripheral blood. The receptors originated from a woman aged 18-29 years who had recovered from COVID-19.

This chain connects TRBV24-1 to TRBJ2-3; possible D gene TRBD2, 7 bases. CDR3 size: 16 residues. Germline V lookup: CDR1 KGHDR, CDR2 SFDVKD. V gave up 9 bases and J gave up 6 bases, with 24 bases separating them. The CDR3 loop is CATAPSVGGPMDTQYF. CDR3 nucleotides: TGTGCCACCGCCCCCTCGGTGGGGGGGCCCATGGATACGCAGTATTTT.

J is TRBJ2-7 and V is TRBV18, with D perhaps TRBD1 (6 bases). V gave up 2 bases and J gave up 2 bases, with 7 bases separating them. This CDR3 has 13 residues. Germline values: CDR1 KGHSH, CDR2 LQKENI. CDR3 in amino acids: CASSPGQTYEQYF. CDR3 sequence (DNA): TGTGCCAGCTCACCAGGACAGACCTACGAGCAGTACTTC.

This chain links TRBV18 with TRBJ1-1, with a weak D call TRBD1 (5 bases). V was shortened by 3 bases and J by 3 bases, with 11 bases between the two germline ends. Germline CDR1 is KGHSH and CDR2 is LQKENI. CDR3 length equals 14 residues. The CDR3, as DNA: TGTGCCAGCTCACCCCAGTCGGGGGACACTGAAGCTTTCTTT. This sequence encodes CASSPQSGDTEAFF.

The CDR3 bases are TGTGCCAGCAGCCACCGGGACAGCACCGGGGAGCTGTTTTTT. Translation: CASSHRDSTGELFF. V gene TRBV3-1 (or the pseudogene TRBV3-2) combines with J gene TRBJ2-2, with 7 bases lining up with TRBD1. Trimming removed 3 bases from V and 4 bases from J; junction bases left unmatched: 2. The CDR3 runs 14 residues. Germline values: CDR1 LGHDT, CDR2 YNNKEL (reference sequence).

The rearrangement joins TRBV6-2 or TRBV6-3 to TRBJ2-3; 8 bases map to TRBD2. The V gene's germline CDR1 is MNHEY and CDR2 SVGEGT. This CDR3 comprises 18 residues. V dropped 0 bases and J dropped 2; count of bases not matched to a gene: 10. The CDR3 nucleotides read TGTGCCAGCAGTTACTCGACAGCGGGAGAGGGGTTCACAGATACGCAGTATTTT. It translates to CASSYSTAGEGFTDTQYF.

J is TRBJ2-1 and V is TRBV6-5; 8 bases agree with TRBD2. Looked up from germline, CDR1 is MNHEY and CDR2 is SVGAGI. This CDR3 has 13 amino acids. V trimming: 8 bases; J trimming: 6 bases; junction bases outside the gene matches: 6. The CDR3 loop is CASGTSSVNEQFF. DNA for the CDR3: TGTGCCAGCGGGACTAGTAGTGTCAATGAGCAGTTCTTC.

The V call is TRBV11-2, the J call TRBJ1-2; 9 bases agree with TRBD1. Trimming took 5 bases from V and 2 from J; bases not matched to a gene: 3. From germline, CDR1 is SGHAT and CDR2 FQNNGV. The length of the CDR3 is 14 residues. The CDR3 here is CASSPGQGNYGYTF. The CDR3 DNA sequence: TGTGCCAGCAGCCCCGGACAGGGGAACTATGGCTACACCTTC. The whole variable domain, filled in from reference TRBV11-2 and TRBJ1-2, reads EAGVAQSPRYKIIEKRQSVAFWCNPISGHATLYWYQQILGQGPKLLIQFQNNGVVDDSQLPKDRFSAERLKGVDSTLKIQPAKLEDSAVYLCASSPGQGNYGYTFGSGTRLTVV.

The CDR3 DNA follows: TGTGCCAGCTCTCCCGATGACAGGGTGGATTACAATGAGCAGTTCTTC. As protein: CASSPDDRVDYNEQFF. The chain recombines TRBV18 with TRBJ2-1; 7 bases are shared with TRBD1. The CDR3 runs to 16 residues. With V trimmed by 6 bases and J by 4 bases, 12 bases remained unmatched. CDR1 and CDR2 (germline): KGHSH, LQKENI. The complete variable domain, with remaining parts taken from reference TRBV18 and TRBJ2-1, reads NAGVMQNPRHLVRRRGQEARLRCSPMKGHSHVYWYRQLPEEGLKFMVYLQKENIIDESGMPKERFSAEFPKEGPSILRIQQVVRGDSAAYFCASSPDDRVDYNEQFFGPGTRLTVL.

The chain couples TRBV7-2 to TRBJ2-1, with D hard to call. There are 16 residues in the CDR3. V gave up 0 bases and J gave up 7 bases, with 16 bases separating them. Per the germline V gene, CDR1 is SGHTA and CDR2 is FQGNSA. The CDR3 spells CASSLAFGPARNEQFF. In DNA, the CDR3 is TGTGCCAGCAGCTTAGCGTTCGGTCCCGCCAGGAATGAGCAGTTCTTC.

J is TRBJ1-1 and V is TRBV4-1, with 7 bases fitting TRBD1. Unmatched junction bases numbered 5, after V lost 4 bases and J lost 0 bases. The germline V gene encodes CDR1 MGHRA and CDR2 YSYEKL. The CDR3 has 15 amino acids. The CDR3 reads CASSRTGQLNTEAFF. DNA of the CDR3: TGCGCCAGCAGCCGAACGGGACAGTTGAACACTGAAGCTTTCTTT.

V and J are TRBV27 and TRBJ1-1; 11 positions agree with TRBD1. The CDR3 length is 13 residues. V was pared by 5 bases and J by 6 bases, with 2 bases of the junction left unmatched. Germline CDR1 and CDR2: MNHEY and SMNVEV (reference sequence). The CDR3 spells CASSRGQGAEAFF. CDR3 sequence (DNA): TGTGCCAGCAGTCGGGGACAGGGGGCTGAAGCTTTCTTT.

This clone came up once. V is TRBV27 and J is TRBJ2-1; D is perhaps TRBD1 (6 bases). V lost 0 bases to trimming and J lost 8 bases, with 11 bases between them. The germline V gene has CDR1 MNHEY and CDR2 SMNVEV (reference sequence). The CDR3 runs to 14 residues. CDR3 nucleotides: TGTGCCAGCAGTTTATCCAGGGGATTGGATGAGCAGTTCTTC. It codes for CASSLSRGLDEQFF.

This clone showed up just once. V is TRBV18 and J is TRBJ2-3, with D possibly being TRBD2 (6 bases). V shed 1 base and J shed 4 bases, with 21 bases lying between them. In germline, CDR1 is KGHSH, CDR2 LQKENI. CDR3 length: 18 amino acids. Here the CDR3 reads CASSPRRTGVRSADTQYF. CDR3 nucleotide sequence: TGTGCCAGCTCACCACGAAGGACGGGAGTTCGATCCGCAGATACGCAGTATTTT.

This chain uses TRBV27 with TRBJ2-7; a possible D gene is TRBD2 (6 bases). The length of the CDR3 is 11 residues. Germline V gene lookup returns CDR1 MNHEY and CDR2 SMNVEV (reference sequence). V lost 10 bases, J lost 0 bases, and 7 bases lay in between. CDR3 nucleotide sequence: TGTGCCACCGGGAGCTCCTACGAGCAGTACTTC. Translated, it gives CATGSSYEQYF.

The chain recombines TRBV29-1 with TRBJ2-7; tentative D call: TRBD2 (6 bases). Per the germline V gene, CDR1 is SQVTM and CDR2 is ANQGSEA. Trimming took off 3 bases at V and 0 bases at J, with 21 bases between the two ends. The length of the CDR3 is 17 residues. In DNA, the CDR3 is TGCAGCGTTGAGGCCCCTGTGCCGGGAGCTAGCTCCTACGAGCAGTACTTC. This sequence encodes CSVEAPVPGASSYEQYF.

The chain is built from TRBV2 and TRBJ1-1, with D possibly matching TRBD1 (5 bases). Germline CDR1 SNHLY, CDR2 FYNNEI. The V end was cut by 9 bases, the J end by 1 base, with 9 bases between. The CDR3 contains 12 residues. Written as DNA, the CDR3 is TGTGCCAGGGGACTACAGAACACTGAAGCTTTCTTT. It encodes CARGLQNTEAFF.

The chain employs TRBV4-1 and TRBJ1-4; D is undetermined. Germline V gene lookup returns CDR1 MGHRA and CDR2 YSYEKL. The CDR3 sequence is 15 residues long. Trimming shortened V by 5 bases and J by 0 bases, and 10 bases separated the two germline ends. The CDR3 here is CASSAVSSTNEKLFF. CDR3 DNA: TGCGCCAGCAGCGCGGTTTCCTCAACTAATGAAAAACTGTTTTTT.

This clone was seen just once. The chain joins TRBV11-2 to TRBJ2-3; the D gene is possibly TRBD1 (6 bases). The V end lost 4 bases, the J end lost 8 bases, and 22 bases lay between the germline ends. Germline lookup yields CDR1 SGHAT and CDR2 FQNNGV. The CDR3 extends over 16 amino acids. The CDR3 region is CASSYGTGSPFGTQYF. The DNA of the CDR3 is TGTGCCAGCAGCTATGGTACAGGGTCCCCATTTGGTACGCAGTATTTT.

J is TRBJ2-1 and V is TRBV3-1 (or the pseudogene TRBV3-2); D possibly corresponds to TRBD2 (5 bases). The length of the CDR3 is 14 residues. The V end lost 0 bases, the J end lost 7 bases, and 10 bases lay between the germline ends. Germline V CDR1 and CDR2: LGHDT, YNNKEL (reference sequence). This chain's CDR3 is CASSQDTSWNEQFF. CDR3 in DNA: TGTGCCAGCAGCCAAGATACTAGTTGGAATGAGCAGTTCTTC.

This chain links TRBV5-6 with TRBJ1-5; 9 bases line up with TRBD1. Germline V gene sequence: CDR1 SGHDT, CDR2 YYEEEE. CDR3 length: 17 residues. J gave up 1 base and V 0 bases, and 5 bases lay outside the gene matches. As DNA, the CDR3 is TGTGCCAGCAGCTTGGTAGGGGGACAGGGAAGCAATCAGCCCCAGCATTTT. Its protein is CASSLVGGQGSNQPQHF.

The chain links TRBV6-4 to TRBJ2-1; the match to TRBD1 covers 8 bases. From germline, CDR1 is MRHNA and CDR2 SNTAGT. The V segment lost 3 bases and the J segment 4 bases; nucleotides outside the gene matches: 5. CDR3 length equals 15 residues. The chain's CDR3 is CASSDEQGAYNEQFF. Written as DNA, the CDR3 is TGTGCCAGCAGTGATGAGCAGGGGGCTTACAATGAGCAGTTCTTC.

This chain links TRBV18 with TRBJ1-5; unclear D gene. Per germline, CDR1 KGHSH and CDR2 LQKENI. The CDR3 contains 15 residues. V lost 3 bases and J 7 bases, leaving 16 bases between the germline ends. DNA for the CDR3: TGTGCCAGCTCACCCACGGCGGGAGGCATGCAGCCCCAGCATTTT. This gives the protein CASSPTAGGMQPQHF.

The CDR3: CASSPPSGGARETQYF. CDR3 DNA sequence: TGTGCCAGCAGCCCCCCTAGCGGGGGGGCCCGGGAGACCCAGTACTTC. V is TRBV2 and J is TRBJ2-5; TRBD2 agrees at 12 bases. The CDR3 is 16 residues long. The J segment lost 5 bases and the V segment lost 6 bases, leaving 10 bases of the junction unmatched. CDR1 is SNHLY and CDR2 is FYNNEI in the germline V gene.

The chain links TRBV5-5 to TRBJ2-7; 9 bases line up with TRBD1. This CDR3 comprises 15 residues. Germline V gene sequence: CDR1 SGHKS, CDR2 YYEKEE (reference sequence). The junction had 11 bases not matched to a gene; V was cut back by 3 bases and J by 7 bases. DNA of the CDR3: TGTGCCAGCAGCTCCTCCGGGACAGGGACATTTGAGCAGTACTTC. Residues: CASSSSGTGTFEQYF.

The chain is built from TRBV6-2 or TRBV6-3 and TRBJ1-1; 10 bases are a match to TRBD1. CDR3 length equals 18 residues. Germline trimming cut 2 bases from V and 0 bases from J; bases unmatched to any gene: 9. Germline V gives CDR1 MNHEY, CDR2 SVGEGT. CDR3 in amino acids: CASSYPSGTGALNTEAFF. The CDR3 DNA reads as TGTGCCAGCAGTTACCCATCCGGGACAGGGGCCTTGAACACTGAAGCTTTCTTT.

The J gene is TRBJ2-5, the V gene TRBV11-2, with D perhaps TRBD1 (6 bases). V lost 0 bases to trimming and J lost 7 bases, with 12 bases between them. The CDR3 totals 14 residues. Germline V gene data show CDR1 as SGHAT and CDR2 as FQNNGV. CDR3 in DNA: TGTGCCAGCAGCTTAGAGGTGGGCAGGGGGACCCAGTACTTC. Protein product: CASSLEVGRGTQYF. The full variable domain, in which reference TRBV11-2 and TRBJ2-5 provide the parts outside the CDR3, is EAGVAQSPRYKIIEKRQSVAFWCNPISGHATLYWYQQILGQGPKLLIQFQNNGVVDDSQLPKDRFSAERLKGVDSTLKIQPAKLEDSAVYLCASSLEVGRGTQYFGPGTRLLVL.

This CDR3 reads CASSPPGQGNPYEQYV. In DNA form, the CDR3 reads TGTGCCAGCAGTCCGCCGGGACAGGGGAACCCCTACGAGCAGTACGTC. The V call is TRBV27, the J call TRBJ2-7, with TRBD1 matching 10 bases. After removal of 5 bases from V and 2 bases from J, the junction contained 9 bases not matched to a gene. From germline, CDR1 is MNHEY and CDR2 SMNVEV (reference sequence). The CDR3 has 16 amino acids.

The rearrangement links TRBV19 to TRBJ1-1; TRBD1 is a possible D gene (6 bases). Trimming cost V 5 bases and J 5 bases, with 15 bases left between them. Germline V CDR1 and CDR2: LNHDA, SQIVND (reference sequence). This CDR3 contains 14 residues. This CDR3 is CASSRGGARTEAFF. DNA for the CDR3: TGTGCCAGTAGTCGGGGGGGGGCGCGAACTGAAGCTTTCTTT. The complete variable domain, with remaining parts taken from reference TRBV19 and TRBJ1-1, reads DGGITQSPKYLFRKEGQNVTLSCEQNLNHDAMYWYRQDPGQGLRLIYYSQIVNDFQKGDIAEGYSVSREKKESFPLTVTSAQKNPTAFYLCASSRGGARTEAFFGQGTRLTVV.

A few counts support this clone. This sequence joins TRBV9 and TRBJ2-7; D might be TRBD1 (5 bases). V was trimmed by 0 bases and J by 1 base, leaving 11 bases between them. The CDR3 sequence is 15 residues long. The V gene's germline CDR1 is SGDLS and CDR2 YYNGEE. The CDR3 loop is CASSVGRGFSYEQYF. For the CDR3, the DNA is TGTGCCAGCAGCGTAGGTAGGGGTTTTTCCTACGAGCAGTACTTC. Full variable domain (remainder filled in from reference TRBV9 and TRBJ2-7): DSGVTQTPKHLITATGQRVTLRCSPRSGDLSVYWYQQSLDQGLQFLIQYYNGEERAKGNILERFSAQQFPDLHSELNLSSLELGDSALYFCASSVGRGFSYEQYFGPGTRLTVT.

The V and J genes are TRBV6-5 and TRBJ2-7; TRBD1 is a possible D gene (5 bases). Trimming shortened V by 11 bases and J by 2 bases, and 19 bases separated the two germline ends. From germline, CDR1 is MNHEY and CDR2 SVGAGI. The CDR3 totals 14 residues. The CDR3 nucleotides read TGTGCCTCCAGCCGAGACAGAAAAGCCTACGAGCAGTACGTC. Its translation: CASSRDRKAYEQYV.